The sequence of this T cell receptor beta chain was determined in a study of T cell repertoires in cytomegalovirus infection. The V segment lost 6 bases and the J segment 1 base; nucleotides outside the gene matches: 14. CDR1 LNHDA and CDR2 SQIVND come from the germline V gene (reference sequence). CDR3 length equals 18 residues. Each CDR3 protein is one row after TCRdb ran MiXCR on the reads. The data contain 800,000 to 950,000 distinct CDR3 sequences, about 33% of them singletons. A word on this clonotype: Its cognate antigen is unknown.

The study's findings and limits: The ex vivo response was dominated by HLA-C-restricted CMV-specific TCR beta clonotypes.

This receptor was identified in a human donor in good health (CMV status not recorded). Some clones in this sample may be carry-over from other donors' samples. This chain joins TRBV19 and TRBJ1-1; 10 nucleotides line up with TRBD1. Sequences were derived from cultured CD8+ T cells from PBMCs, sampled from culture after CMV antigen stimulation. The CDR3 sequence: CASSKLLTGTGENTEAFF. The CDR3, as DNA: TGTGCCAGTAGCAAGCTATTAACCGGGACAGGGGAGAACACTGAAGCTTTCTTT.